This TCR beta chain derives from a study of blood T cell repertoires in COVID-19. Assay: immunoSEQ multiplex PCR; the TCRdb copy retains only in-frame clones and omits some. The data contain about 59,000 clones, 73% of them seen just once; the ten biggest clones take up 18%. The receptor was isolated from a woman aged 45-60 years with active or convalescent COVID-19. Sequencing was done on a sample of peripheral blood.

The chain's CDR3 is CAAGAQGPNYGYTF. In DNA, the CDR3 is TGTGCCGCCGGCGCTCAGGGGCCCAACTATGGCTACACCTTC. This rearrangement joins TRBV24-1 to TRBJ1-2, with D possibly matching TRBD1 (6 bases). This CDR3 region has 14 residues. Trimming removed 12 bases from V and 2 bases from J, with 18 bases in between. CDR1 and CDR2 from the germline V gene are KGHDR and SFDVKD.